This section outlines one TCR beta chain sequence together with its context. Its antigen remains unidentified. There are no base qualities to consult, and no much larger clone falls within one base. The data belong to a study of T cell repertoires in cytomegalovirus infection (dated by TCRdb to between 2019 and 2020). Regarding the research as a whole: Alongside well-studied HLA-B-restricted epitopes, the peptide stimulations were aimed at recently identified HLA-C-restricted CMV epitopes, whose presentation resists viral immunomodulation. Donor HLA type was relevant to the analysis, as public TCR beta signatures indicated carriage of CMV infection together with the matching HLA type.

The sequencer listed for this sample is Illumina HiSeq 1500. The raw public reads went through TCRdb reprocessing: fastp at Q25, MiXCR clone calling, in-frame beta chains kept. Each CDR3 protein gets just one entry, which takes the most common genes and DNA from the rows behind it. This sample holds approximately 990,000 distinct CDR3 sequences; under 40% were observed only once. Around an eighth of the sample is in the top ten clones. The CDR3 runs 15 amino acids, cysteine and phenylalanine included. CDR3 DNA is the only sequence kept; it has 45 bases, read in frame from the first base. Between the V and J ends, shortened by 2 bases and 1 base respectively, the junction contains 11 bases. CDR1 and CDR2, per the germline V gene (reference sequence), are MNHNY and SVGAGI. Sample treatment or condition, as interpreted from the label and publication: in vitro stimulation with specific CMV peptide epitopes to enrich CMV-specific T cells.

Here is what the overall study found, with its caveats: In the ex vivo response, HLA-C-restricted CMV-specific TCR beta clonotypes were dominant, and in two of eight donors the single most frequent clonotype came from this HLA-C-restricted group. In both this cohort and an independent cohort of some 370 donors, the cumulative frequency of public TCR beta family members distinguished carriers of CMV infection plus the relevant HLA type.

The sample in question was cultured CD8+ T cells from PBMCs, obtained from culture after CMV antigen stimulation. The receptor was isolated from a human donor in good health (CMV status not recorded). Some clones in this sample may be carry-over from other donors' samples. The rearranged segments are TRBV6-6 and TRBJ2-5, with no reliable assignment of the D segment. In nucleotides, the sequence is TGTGCCAGCAGTTACGTAAGGGTGCCCCAAGAGACCCAGTACTTC. Translation gives CASSYVRVPQETQYF.